This T cell receptor beta chain appears in the sequencing data of a study of patients and donors after allogeneic stem cell transplantation. This clonotype has only one observation. MiXCR, run by TCRdb on the RT-PCR reads, gives a single entry per CDR3 protein. The sample contains roughly 200,000 distinct CDR3 sequences, around 40% of which appear only once. The CDR3 totals 15 residues. The germline CDR1 and CDR2 sequences are MGHDK and SYGVNS. The V and J ends lost 2 bases and 6 bases respectively, with 11 bases between them. Sequenced material: blood, either unsorted or a sorted T cell fraction (not recorded which). This clonotype was obtained from a human donor who was either an allogeneic HSCT recipient or a stem cell or donor lymphocyte infusion donor (not recorded which). It is not recorded whose cells these are; they may come from a transplant donor. The V gene is TRBV25-1, the J gene TRBJ1-6; D is possibly TRBD1 (5 bases). The CDR3 loop reads CASSETAGFNSPLHF. The CDR3 DNA is TGTGCCAGCAGTGAAACGGCAGGGTTTAATTCACCCCTCCACTTT.